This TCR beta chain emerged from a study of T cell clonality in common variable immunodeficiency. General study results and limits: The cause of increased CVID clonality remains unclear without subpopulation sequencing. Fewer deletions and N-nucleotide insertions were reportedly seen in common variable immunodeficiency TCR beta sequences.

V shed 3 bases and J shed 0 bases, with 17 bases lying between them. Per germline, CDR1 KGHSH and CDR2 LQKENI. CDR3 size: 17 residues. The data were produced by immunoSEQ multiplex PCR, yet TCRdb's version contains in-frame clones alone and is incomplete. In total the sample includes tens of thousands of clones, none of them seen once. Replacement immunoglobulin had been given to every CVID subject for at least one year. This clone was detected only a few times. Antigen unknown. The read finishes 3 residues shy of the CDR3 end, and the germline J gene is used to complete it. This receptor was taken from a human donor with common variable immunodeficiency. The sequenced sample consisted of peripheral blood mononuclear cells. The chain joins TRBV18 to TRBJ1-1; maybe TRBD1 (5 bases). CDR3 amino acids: CASSPVWGVGMNTEAFF. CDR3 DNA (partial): TGTGCCAGCTCACCGGTGTGGGGGGTGGGTATGAACACTGAA.